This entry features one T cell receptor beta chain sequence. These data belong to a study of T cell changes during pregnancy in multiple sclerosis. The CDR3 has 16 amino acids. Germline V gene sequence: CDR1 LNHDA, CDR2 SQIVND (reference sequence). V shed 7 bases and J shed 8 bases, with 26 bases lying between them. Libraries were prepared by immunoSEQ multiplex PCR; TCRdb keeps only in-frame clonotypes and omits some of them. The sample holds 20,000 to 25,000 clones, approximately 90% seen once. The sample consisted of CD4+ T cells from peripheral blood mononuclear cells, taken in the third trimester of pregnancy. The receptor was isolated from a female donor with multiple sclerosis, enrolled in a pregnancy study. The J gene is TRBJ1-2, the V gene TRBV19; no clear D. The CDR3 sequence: CASTRTSQTPTGGYTF. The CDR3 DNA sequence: TGTGCCAGTACCCGCACTAGTCAAACACCTACGGGAGGCTACACCTTC. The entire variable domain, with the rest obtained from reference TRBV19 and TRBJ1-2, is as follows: DGGITQSPKYLFRKEGQNVTLSCEQNLNHDAMYWYRQDPGQGLRLIYYSQIVNDFQKGDIAEGYSVSREKKESFPLTVTSAQKNPTAFYLCASTRTSQTPTGGYTFGSGTRLTVV.